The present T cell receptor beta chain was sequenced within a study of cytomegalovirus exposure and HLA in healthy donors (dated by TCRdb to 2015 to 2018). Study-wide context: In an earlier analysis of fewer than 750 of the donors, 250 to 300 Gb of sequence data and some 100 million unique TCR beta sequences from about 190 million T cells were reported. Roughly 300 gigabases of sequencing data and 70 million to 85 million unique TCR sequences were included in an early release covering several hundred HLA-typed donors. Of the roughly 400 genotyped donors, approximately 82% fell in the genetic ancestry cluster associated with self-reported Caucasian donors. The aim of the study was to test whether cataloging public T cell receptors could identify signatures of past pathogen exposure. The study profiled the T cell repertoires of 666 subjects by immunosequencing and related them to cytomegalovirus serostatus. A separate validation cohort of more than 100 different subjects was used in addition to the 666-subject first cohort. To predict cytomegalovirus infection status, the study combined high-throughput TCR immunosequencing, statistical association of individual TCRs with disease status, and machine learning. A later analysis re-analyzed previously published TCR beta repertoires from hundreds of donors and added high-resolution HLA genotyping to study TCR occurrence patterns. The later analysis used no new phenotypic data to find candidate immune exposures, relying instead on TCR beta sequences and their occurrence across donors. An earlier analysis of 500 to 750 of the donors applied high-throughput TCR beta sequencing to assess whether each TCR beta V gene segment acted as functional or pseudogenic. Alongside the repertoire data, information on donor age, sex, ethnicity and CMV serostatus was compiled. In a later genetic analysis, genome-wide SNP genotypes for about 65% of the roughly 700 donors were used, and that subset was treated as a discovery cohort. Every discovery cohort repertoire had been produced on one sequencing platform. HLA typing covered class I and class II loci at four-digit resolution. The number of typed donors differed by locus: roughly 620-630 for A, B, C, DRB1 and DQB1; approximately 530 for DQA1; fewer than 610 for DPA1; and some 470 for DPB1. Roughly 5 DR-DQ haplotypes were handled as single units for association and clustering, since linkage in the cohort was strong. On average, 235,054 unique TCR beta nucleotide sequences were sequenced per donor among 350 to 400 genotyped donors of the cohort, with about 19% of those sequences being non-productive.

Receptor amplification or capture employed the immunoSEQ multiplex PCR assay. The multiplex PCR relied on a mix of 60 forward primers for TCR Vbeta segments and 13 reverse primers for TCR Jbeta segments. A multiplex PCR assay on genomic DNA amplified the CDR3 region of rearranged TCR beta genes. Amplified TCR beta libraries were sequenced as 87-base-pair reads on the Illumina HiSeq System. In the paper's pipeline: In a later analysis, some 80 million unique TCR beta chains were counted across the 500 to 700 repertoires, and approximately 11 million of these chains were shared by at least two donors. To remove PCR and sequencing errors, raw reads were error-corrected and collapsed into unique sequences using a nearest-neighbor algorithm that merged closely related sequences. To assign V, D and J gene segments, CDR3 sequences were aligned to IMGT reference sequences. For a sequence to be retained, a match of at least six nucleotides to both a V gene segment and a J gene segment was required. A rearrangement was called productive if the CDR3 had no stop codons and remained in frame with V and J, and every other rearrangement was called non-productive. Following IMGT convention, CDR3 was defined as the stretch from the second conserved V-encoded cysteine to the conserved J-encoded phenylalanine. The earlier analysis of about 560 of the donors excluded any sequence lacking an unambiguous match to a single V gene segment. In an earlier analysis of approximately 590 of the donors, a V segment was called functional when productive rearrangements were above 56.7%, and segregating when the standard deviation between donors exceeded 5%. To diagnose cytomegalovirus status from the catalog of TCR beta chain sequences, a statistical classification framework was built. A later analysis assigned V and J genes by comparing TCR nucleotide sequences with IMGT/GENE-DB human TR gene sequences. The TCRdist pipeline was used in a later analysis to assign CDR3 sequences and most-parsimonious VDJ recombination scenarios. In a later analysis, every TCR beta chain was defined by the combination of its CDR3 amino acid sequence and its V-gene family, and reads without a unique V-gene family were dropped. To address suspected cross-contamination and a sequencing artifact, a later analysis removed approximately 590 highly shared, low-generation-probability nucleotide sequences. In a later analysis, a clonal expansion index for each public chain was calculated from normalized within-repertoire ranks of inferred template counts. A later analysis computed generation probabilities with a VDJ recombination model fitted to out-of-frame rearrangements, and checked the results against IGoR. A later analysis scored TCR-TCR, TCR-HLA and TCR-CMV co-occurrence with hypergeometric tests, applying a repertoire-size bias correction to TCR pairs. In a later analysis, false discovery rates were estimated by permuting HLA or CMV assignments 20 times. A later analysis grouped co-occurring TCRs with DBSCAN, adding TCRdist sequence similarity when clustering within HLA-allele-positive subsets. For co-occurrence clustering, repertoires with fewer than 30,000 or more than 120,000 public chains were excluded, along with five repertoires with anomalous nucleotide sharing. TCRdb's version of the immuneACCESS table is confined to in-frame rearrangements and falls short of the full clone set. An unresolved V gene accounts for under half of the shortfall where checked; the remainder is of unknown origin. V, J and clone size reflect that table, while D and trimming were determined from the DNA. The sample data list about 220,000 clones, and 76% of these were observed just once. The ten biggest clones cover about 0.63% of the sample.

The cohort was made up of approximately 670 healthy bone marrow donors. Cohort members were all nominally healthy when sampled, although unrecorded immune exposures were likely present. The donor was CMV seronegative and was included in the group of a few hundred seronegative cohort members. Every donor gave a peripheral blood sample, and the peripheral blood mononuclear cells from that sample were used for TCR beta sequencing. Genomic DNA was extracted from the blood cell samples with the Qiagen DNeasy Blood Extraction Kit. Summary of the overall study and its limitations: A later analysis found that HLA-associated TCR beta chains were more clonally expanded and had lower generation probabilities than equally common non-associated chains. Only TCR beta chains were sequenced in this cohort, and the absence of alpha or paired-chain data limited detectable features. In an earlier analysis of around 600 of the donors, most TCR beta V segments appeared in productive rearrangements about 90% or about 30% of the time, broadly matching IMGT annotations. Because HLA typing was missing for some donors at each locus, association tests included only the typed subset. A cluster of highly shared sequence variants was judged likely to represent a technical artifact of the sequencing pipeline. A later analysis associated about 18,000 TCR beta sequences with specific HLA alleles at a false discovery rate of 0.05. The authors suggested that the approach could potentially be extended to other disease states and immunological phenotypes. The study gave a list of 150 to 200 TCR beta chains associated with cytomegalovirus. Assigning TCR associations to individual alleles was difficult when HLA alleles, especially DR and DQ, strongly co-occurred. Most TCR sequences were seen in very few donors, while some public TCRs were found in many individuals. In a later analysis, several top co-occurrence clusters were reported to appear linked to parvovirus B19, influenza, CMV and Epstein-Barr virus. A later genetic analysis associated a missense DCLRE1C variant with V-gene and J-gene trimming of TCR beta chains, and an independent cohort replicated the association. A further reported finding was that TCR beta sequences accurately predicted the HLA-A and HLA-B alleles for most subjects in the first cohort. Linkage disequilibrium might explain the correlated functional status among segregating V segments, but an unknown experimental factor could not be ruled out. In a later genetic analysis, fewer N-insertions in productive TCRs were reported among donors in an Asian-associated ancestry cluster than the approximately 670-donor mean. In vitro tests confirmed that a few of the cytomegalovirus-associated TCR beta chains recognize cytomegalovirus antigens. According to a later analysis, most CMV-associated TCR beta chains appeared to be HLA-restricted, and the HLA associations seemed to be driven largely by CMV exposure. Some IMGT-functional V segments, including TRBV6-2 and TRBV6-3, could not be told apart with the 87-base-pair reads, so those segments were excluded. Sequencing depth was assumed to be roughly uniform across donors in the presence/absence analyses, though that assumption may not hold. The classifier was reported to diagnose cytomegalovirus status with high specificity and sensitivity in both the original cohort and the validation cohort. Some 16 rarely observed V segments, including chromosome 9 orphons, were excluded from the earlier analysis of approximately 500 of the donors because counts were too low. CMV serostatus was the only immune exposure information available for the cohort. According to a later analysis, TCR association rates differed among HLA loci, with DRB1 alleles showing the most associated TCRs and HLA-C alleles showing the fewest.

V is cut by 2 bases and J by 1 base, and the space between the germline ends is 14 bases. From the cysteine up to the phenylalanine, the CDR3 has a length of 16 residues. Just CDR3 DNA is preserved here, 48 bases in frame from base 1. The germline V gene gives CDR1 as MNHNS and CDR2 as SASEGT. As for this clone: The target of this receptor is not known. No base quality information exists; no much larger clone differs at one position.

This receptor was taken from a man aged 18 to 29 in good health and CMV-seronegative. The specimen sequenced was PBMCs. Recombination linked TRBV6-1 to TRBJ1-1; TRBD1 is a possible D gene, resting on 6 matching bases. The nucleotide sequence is TGTGCCAGCAGTGAATCTGATTACAGGGAGAACACTGAAGCTTTCTTT. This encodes CASSESDYRENTEAFF.